The next 8 T cell receptor beta chains were all read from a single sample in a study of blood T cell repertoires in COVID-19. This table comes from immunoSEQ multiplex PCR, and its TCRdb copy is limited to in-frame clones, with some not included. Among roughly 150,000 clones listed, 80% to 90% were seen once. Material for sequencing was peripheral blood. These TCRs come from a woman in her fifties or sixties with COVID-19, enrolled during active disease.

The chain recombines TRBV18 with TRBJ1-5, with D possibly matching TRBD1 (5 bases). From germline, CDR1 is KGHSH and CDR2 LQKENI. V dropped 2 bases and J dropped 4 bases, with 18 bases sitting between them. The CDR3 extends over 17 amino acids. CDR3 amino acids: CASSPRGDAGLNQPQHF. CDR3 nucleotide sequence: TGTGCCAGCTCACCAAGAGGGGACGCGGGGCTAAATCAGCCCCAGCATTTT.

The chain has TRBV2 and TRBJ1-3; no clear D gene. Trimming cost V 1 base and J 0 bases, with 10 bases left between them. Germline values: CDR1 SNHLY, CDR2 FYNNEI. The CDR3 has 16 amino acids. CDR3 protein: CASSEGVKISGNTIYF. Written as DNA, the CDR3 is TGTGCCAGCAGTGAAGGCGTGAAAATCTCTGGAAACACCATATATTTT.

The CDR3 coding sequence is TGTGCCAGCAGCCGGAGCTCCTACGAGCAGTACTTC. Its translation: CASSRSSYEQYF. J is TRBJ2-7 and V is TRBV13; D gene ambiguous. Per germline, CDR1 PRHDT and CDR2 FYEKMQ (reference sequence). The V gene lost 5 bases and the J gene lost 0 bases, with 5 bases spanning the gap. The CDR3 has 12 amino acids.

This chain uses TRBV19 with TRBJ2-7, with D possibly matching TRBD2 (7 bases). V was cut by 9 bases and J by 2 bases, with 17 bases left in between. The CDR3 runs 14 residues. In germline, CDR1 is LNHDA, CDR2 SQIVND (reference sequence). CDR3 in DNA: TGTGCCAGCACAGGTCGGGGGGCTCCCTACGAGCAGTACTTC. Protein product: CASTGRGAPYEQYF.

The chain carries TRBV7-9 and TRBJ1-1; the D gene is possibly TRBD1 (6 bases). This CDR3 comprises 15 residues. The germline V and J ends were trimmed by 5 bases and 2 bases, with 15 bases remaining between them. The V gene's germline CDR1 is SEHNR and CDR2 FQNEAQ (reference sequence). The CDR3 sequence is CASSPLGGVNTEAFF. The CDR3 region has the DNA TGTGCCAGCAGCCCGCTAGGGGGGGTTAACACTGAAGCTTTCTTT.

The chain employs TRBV14 and TRBJ2-7, with a tentative D call TRBD1 (5 bases). The V end lost 1 base, the J end lost 3 bases, and 10 bases lay between the germline ends. The length of the CDR3 is 14 residues. Germline CDR1 SGHDN, CDR2 FVKESK. CDR3 region: CASSQVSRVYEQYF. The CDR3 nucleotides are TGTGCCAGCAGCCAAGTATCCAGGGTCTACGAGCAGTACTTC.

V usage is TRBV9 and J usage is TRBJ2-5, with 8 bases fitting TRBD2. Germline V gene sequence: CDR1 SGDLS, CDR2 YYNGEE. This CDR3 has 13 residues. Trimming took 4 bases from V and 4 from J; bases not matched to a gene: 3. The CDR3 DNA reads TGTGCCAGCAGCTTTAGCGGGGCAGAGACCCAGTACTTC. Encoded protein: CASSFSGAETQYF. The full variable domain, its missing parts supplied by reference TRBV9 and TRBJ2-5, is DSGVTQTPKHLITATGQRVTLRCSPRSGDLSVYWYQQSLDQGLQFLIQYYNGEERAKGNILERFSAQQFPDLHSELNLSSLELGDSALYFCASSFSGAETQYFGPGTRLLVL.

This clone turned up a few times. This sequence joins TRBV7-2 and TRBJ2-1; D is perhaps TRBD2 (5 bases). V was trimmed by 3 bases and J by 3 bases, leaving 12 bases between them. Germline V CDR1 and CDR2: SGHTA, FQGNSA. CDR3 length: 15 amino acids. The CDR3 nucleotides are TGTGCCAGCAGCTTCGACTCGGGGATCTACAATGAGCAGTTCTTC. This codes for CASSFDSGIYNEQFF.